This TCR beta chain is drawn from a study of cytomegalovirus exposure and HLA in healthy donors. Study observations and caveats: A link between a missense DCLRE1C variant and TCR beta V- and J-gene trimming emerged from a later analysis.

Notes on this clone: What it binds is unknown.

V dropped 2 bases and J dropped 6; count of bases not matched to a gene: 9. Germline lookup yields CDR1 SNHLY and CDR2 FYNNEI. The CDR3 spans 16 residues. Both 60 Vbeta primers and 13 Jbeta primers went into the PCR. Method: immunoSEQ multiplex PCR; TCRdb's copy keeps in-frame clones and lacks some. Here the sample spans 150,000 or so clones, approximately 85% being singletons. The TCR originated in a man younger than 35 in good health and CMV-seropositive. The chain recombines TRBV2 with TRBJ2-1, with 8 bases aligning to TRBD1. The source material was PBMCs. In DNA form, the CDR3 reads TGTGCCAGCAGTGAATTCAGGGGGCCTCCTGTCAATGAGCAGTTCTTC. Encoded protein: CASSEFRGPPVNEQFF.